Listed here are 17 T cell receptor beta chains from one sample, sequenced in a study of response to subunit inactivated influenza vaccine. Using its own MiXCR run on the RT-PCR reads, TCRdb lists one record per CDR3 protein. The table lists roughly 160,000 distinct CDR3 sequences, approximately 10% of them singletons, with 9.5% to 15% in the top ten. This material consisted of non-naive T cells sorted from PBMCs, taken about 40 days after vaccination. The receptors shown here come from a man between 45 and 60 years old who received an inactivated influenza vaccine.

The chain is built from TRBV24-1 and TRBJ2-5; D may be TRBD2 (5 bases). The CDR3 loop spans 13 amino acids. CDR1 is KGHDR and CDR2 is SFDVKD in the germline V gene. Trimming pared 5 bases from V and 1 base from J, leaving 7 bases between. The CDR3 reads CATSAAGQETQYF. CDR3 nucleotide sequence: TGTGCCACCAGTGCTGCGGGCCAAGAGACCCAGTACTTC.

The chain's CDR3 is CASSPRRDEQFF. The CDR3 coding sequence is TGTGCCAGCAGCCCTAGACGGGATGAGCAGTTCTTC. V usage is TRBV7-9 and J usage is TRBJ2-1; D is undetermined. V lost 5 bases, J lost 8 bases, and 10 bases lay in between. This CDR3 has 12 residues. In germline, CDR1 is SEHNR, CDR2 FQNEAQ (reference sequence).

In its sample, this clonotype was seen a few times. This chain links TRBV7-2 with TRBJ1-2, with no clear D. Trimming pared 2 bases from V and 7 bases from J, leaving 14 bases between. The CDR3 loop spans 14 amino acids. The germline gives CDR1 SGHTA, CDR2 FQGNSA. CDR3 amino acids: CASSLTAGGSGYTF. CDR3 in DNA: TGTGCCAGCAGCTTAACGGCAGGTGGCTCTGGCTACACCTTC.

This clonotype was picked up many times. The J gene is TRBJ2-2, the V gene TRBV5-1, with D possibly being TRBD1 or TRBD2 (6 bases each). This CDR3 comprises 17 residues. The germline CDR1 and CDR2 sequences are SGHRS and YFSETQ. The V end was cut by 7 bases, the J end by 3 bases, with 22 bases between. The CDR3 reads CASALLVRGRDTGELFF. The CDR3 region has the DNA TGCGCCAGCGCCTTGCTCGTCCGGGGGCGAGACACCGGGGAGCTGTTTTTT.

This clonotype turned up a few times. V and J are TRBV5-1 and TRBJ1-3; the D gene is possibly TRBD1 (5 bases). Germline CDR1 and CDR2: SGHRS and YFSETQ. The ends were cut back, 6 bases at V and 2 bases at J, with 9 bases in the middle. The CDR3 runs to 13 residues. The CDR3 reads CASTSQAGNTIYF. The CDR3 DNA sequence: TGCGCCAGCACGTCACAGGCTGGAAACACCATATATTTT.

This clonotype was seen ten or more times. The V call is TRBV9, the J call TRBJ2-2; no clear D gene. V was trimmed by 0 bases and J by 1 base, leaving 4 bases between them. Germline CDR1 SGDLS, CDR2 YYNGEE. This CDR3 region has 14 residues. DNA of the CDR3: TGTGCCAGCAGCGTAGATGGGAACACCGGGGAGCTGTTTTTT. This codes for CASSVDGNTGELFF.

The sample holds a few counts of this clonotype. The chain has TRBV4-1 and TRBJ2-7, with 9 bases fitting TRBD1. Trimming cost V 5 bases and J 5 bases; bases outside gene matches: 10. This CDR3 contains 15 residues. Looked up from germline, CDR1 is MGHRA and CDR2 is YSYEKL. The CDR3: CASSKLQGASNEQYF. CDR3 bases: TGCGCCAGCAGCAAACTACAGGGGGCTTCGAACGAGCAGTACTTC.

This clonotype was seen a handful of times. The rearrangement uses TRBV20-1 and TRBJ2-7; tentatively, D is TRBD2 (6 bases). The germline V gene encodes CDR1 DFQATT and CDR2 SNEGSKA (reference sequence). The V and J ends lost 6 bases and 0 bases respectively, with 18 bases between them. There are 15 residues in the CDR3. The CDR3 is CSAESGEVSSYEQYF. The DNA of the CDR3 is TGCAGTGCCGAGTCGGGAGAAGTTAGCTCCTACGAGCAGTACTTC.

In this sample, this clonotype is medium-sized. The V call is TRBV20-1, the J call TRBJ2-1; the match to TRBD2 covers 10 bases. The CDR3 runs to 15 residues. Germline loops: CDR1 DFQATT, CDR2 SNEGSKA (reference sequence). Losses at the gene ends were 0 bases for V and 8 bases for J; bases not matched to a gene: 7. The CDR3 DNA reads as TGCAGTGCTAGAGATGCCCAGCGGGGGGGCGATGAGCAGTTCTTC. This translates into CSARDAQRGGDEQFF.

This clonotype was counted at least ten times. This rearrangement joins TRBV28 to TRBJ2-5; weak D call: TRBD2 (5 bases). The CDR3 runs 14 residues. Trimming removed 6 bases from V and 4 bases from J, with 15 bases in between. Germline-derived CDR1 and CDR2 are MDHEN and SYDVKM. DNA of the CDR3: TGTGCCAGCAGCACGGGGAGAACTTTAGAGACCCAGTACTTC. Translating it yields CASSTGRTLETQYF.

This chain links TRBV24-1 with TRBJ2-2; maybe TRBD1 (6 bases). The CDR3 is 14 amino acids. Germline-derived CDR1 and CDR2 are KGHDR and SFDVKD. The V end was cut by 5 bases, the J end by 4 bases, with 10 bases between. Written as DNA, the CDR3 is TGTGCCACCAGTGTAATAGGGGGCACCGGGGAGCTGTTTTTT. Translation: CATSVIGGTGELFF.

This clonotype was detected only a few times. The chain links TRBV6-2 or TRBV6-3 to TRBJ2-5; D gene uncertain. Germline lookup yields CDR1 MNHEY and CDR2 SVGEGT. V lost 2 bases to trimming and J lost 5 bases, with 6 bases between them. The CDR3 contains 12 residues. The CDR3 sequence: CASSYGIETQYF. For the CDR3, the DNA is TGTGCCAGCAGTTACGGGATCGAGACCCAGTACTTC.

This clonotype turned up a few times. This chain links TRBV12-3 or TRBV12-4 with TRBJ1-5; no reliable D call. The CDR3 has 12 amino acids. V dropped 5 bases and J dropped 4 bases, with 6 bases sitting between them. The CDR3 spells CASSVGNQPQHF. CDR3 nucleotides: TGTGCCAGCAGTGTGGGGAATCAGCCCCAGCATTTT.

This clonotype was observed at least ten times. The chain carries TRBV6-5 and TRBJ1-4; 9 bases line up with TRBD1. The V segment lost 4 bases and the J segment 7 bases; nucleotides outside the gene matches: 7. Germline V gives CDR1 MNHEY, CDR2 SVGAGI. The CDR3 runs 15 residues. The CDR3 region is CASSSGTGPFEKLFF. CDR3 nucleotides: TGTGCCAGCAGTTCCGGGACAGGGCCCTTTGAAAAACTGTTTTTT.

This clonotype has a count of ten or more. J is TRBJ2-2 and V is TRBV12-3 or TRBV12-4; 10 bases agree with TRBD2. The CDR3 has 16 amino acids. With V trimmed by 6 bases and J by 3 bases, 7 bases remained unmatched. The CDR3 coding sequence is TGTGCCAGCAGCACTAAGCGGGAGGGGGACACCGGGGAGCTGTTTTTT. Translating gives CASSTKREGDTGELFF.

As for this clonotype: At one boundary the junction diverges from the germline segment, which might be a read error. V and J are TRBV6-6 and TRBJ1-5, with D unresolved. The CDR3 has 13 amino acids. CDR1 MNHNY and CDR2 SVGAGI come from the germline V gene (reference sequence). The CDR3 DNA reads TGTGCCAGCAGTTACATGACCGCTCAGTCCCAGCATTTT. Translation gives CASSYMTAQSQHF.

The gene calls are TRBV11-3 and TRBJ2-3; no reliable D call. With 4 bases removed from V and 2 bases from J, the gap between germline ends came to 7 bases. In germline, CDR1 is SGHNT, CDR2 YENEEA. This CDR3 comprises 13 residues. The CDR3: CASSSFDTDTQYF. The CDR3 DNA is TGTGCCAGCAGCTCCTTTGACACAGATACGCAGTATTTT.